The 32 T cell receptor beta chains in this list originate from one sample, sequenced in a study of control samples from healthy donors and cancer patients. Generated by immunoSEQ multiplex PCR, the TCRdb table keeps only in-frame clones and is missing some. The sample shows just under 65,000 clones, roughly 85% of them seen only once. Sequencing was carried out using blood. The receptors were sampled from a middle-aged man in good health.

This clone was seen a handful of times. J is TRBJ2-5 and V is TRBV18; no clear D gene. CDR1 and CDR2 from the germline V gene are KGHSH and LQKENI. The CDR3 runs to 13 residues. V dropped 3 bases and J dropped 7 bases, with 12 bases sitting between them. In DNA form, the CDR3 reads TGTGCCAGCTCACCGCCCGGGTCGGGGACCCAGTACTTC. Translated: CASSPPGSGTQYF.

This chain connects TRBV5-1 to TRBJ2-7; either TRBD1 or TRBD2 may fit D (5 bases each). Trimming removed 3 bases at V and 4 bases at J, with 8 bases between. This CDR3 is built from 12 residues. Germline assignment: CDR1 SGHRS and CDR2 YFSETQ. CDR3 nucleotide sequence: TGCGCCAGCAGCTGGGACGGGTACGAGCAGTACTTC. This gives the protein CASSWDGYEQYF.

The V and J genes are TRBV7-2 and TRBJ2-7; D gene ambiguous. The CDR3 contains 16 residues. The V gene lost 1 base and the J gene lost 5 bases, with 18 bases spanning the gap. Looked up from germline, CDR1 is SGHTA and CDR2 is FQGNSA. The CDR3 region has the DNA TGTGCCAGCAGCTTAGTTTCTACCCAAAGTGGACACGAGCAGTACTTC. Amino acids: CASSLVSTQSGHEQYF.

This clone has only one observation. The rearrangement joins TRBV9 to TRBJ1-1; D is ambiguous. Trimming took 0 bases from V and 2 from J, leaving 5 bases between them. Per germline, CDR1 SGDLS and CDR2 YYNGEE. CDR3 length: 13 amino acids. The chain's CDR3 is CASSVDSNTEAFF. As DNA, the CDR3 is TGTGCCAGCAGCGTAGACAGTAACACTGAAGCTTTCTTT.

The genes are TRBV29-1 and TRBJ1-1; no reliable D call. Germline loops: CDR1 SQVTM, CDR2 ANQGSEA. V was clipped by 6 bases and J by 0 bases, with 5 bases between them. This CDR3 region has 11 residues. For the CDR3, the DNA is TGCAGCGTAAAAGTGAACACTGAAGCTTTCTTT. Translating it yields CSVKVNTEAFF.

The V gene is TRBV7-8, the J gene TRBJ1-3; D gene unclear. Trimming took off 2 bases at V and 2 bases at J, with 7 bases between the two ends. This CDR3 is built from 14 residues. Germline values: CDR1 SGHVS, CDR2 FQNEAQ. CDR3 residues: CASSLRSAGNTIYF. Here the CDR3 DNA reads TGTGCCAGCAGCTTAAGGTCCGCTGGAAACACCATATATTTT.

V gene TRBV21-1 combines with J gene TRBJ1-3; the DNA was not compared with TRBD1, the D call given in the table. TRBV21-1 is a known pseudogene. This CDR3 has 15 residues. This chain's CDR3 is CASSRDRNIGNTIYF. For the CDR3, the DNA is TGTGCCAGCAGTCGAGACAGAAATATTGGAAACACCATATATTTT.

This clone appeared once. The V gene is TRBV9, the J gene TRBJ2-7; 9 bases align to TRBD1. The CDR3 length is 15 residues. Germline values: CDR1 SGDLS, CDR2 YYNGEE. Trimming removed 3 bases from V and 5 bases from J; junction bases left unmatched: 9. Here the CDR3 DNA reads TGTGCCAGCAGCGGAGGGACAGGGAGAGCGGACGAGCAGTACTTC. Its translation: CASSGGTGRADEQYF.

For the CDR3, the DNA is TGTGCCAGCAGGATAACGAATCAGCCCCAGCATTTT. This sequence encodes CASRITNQPQHF. The chain is built from TRBV6-6 and TRBJ1-5; D not resolved. V was pared by 6 bases and J by 4 bases, with 7 bases between. There are 12 residues in the CDR3. The germline gives CDR1 MNHNY, CDR2 SVGAGI (reference sequence).

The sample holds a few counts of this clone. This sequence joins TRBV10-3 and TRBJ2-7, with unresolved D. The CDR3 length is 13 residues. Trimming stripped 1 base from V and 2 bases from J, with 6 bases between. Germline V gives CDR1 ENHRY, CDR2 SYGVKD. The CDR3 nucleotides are TGTGCCATCAGTGAGTTATCCACCTACGAGCAGTACTTC. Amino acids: CAISELSTYEQYF.

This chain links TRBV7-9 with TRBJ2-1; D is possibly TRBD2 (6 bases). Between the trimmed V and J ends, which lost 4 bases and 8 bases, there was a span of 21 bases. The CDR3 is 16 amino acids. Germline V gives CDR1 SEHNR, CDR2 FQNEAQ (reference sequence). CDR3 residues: CASSSRRGTKPDEQFF. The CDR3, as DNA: TGTGCCAGCAGCTCACGCCGCGGGACCAAACCCGATGAGCAGTTCTTC. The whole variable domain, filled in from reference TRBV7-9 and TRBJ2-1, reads DTGVSQNPRHKITKRGQNVTFRCDPISEHNRLYWYRQTLGQGPEFLTYFQNEAQLEKSRLLSDRFSAERPKGSFSTLEIQRTEQGDSAMYLCASSSRRGTKPDEQFFGPGTRLTVL.

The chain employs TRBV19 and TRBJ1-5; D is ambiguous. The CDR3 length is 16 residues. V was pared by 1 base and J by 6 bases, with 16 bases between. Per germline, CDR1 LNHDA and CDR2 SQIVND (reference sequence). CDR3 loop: CASSIGRMALGQPQHF. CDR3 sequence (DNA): TGTGCCAGTAGTATAGGGAGAATGGCATTGGGTCAGCCCCAGCATTTT.

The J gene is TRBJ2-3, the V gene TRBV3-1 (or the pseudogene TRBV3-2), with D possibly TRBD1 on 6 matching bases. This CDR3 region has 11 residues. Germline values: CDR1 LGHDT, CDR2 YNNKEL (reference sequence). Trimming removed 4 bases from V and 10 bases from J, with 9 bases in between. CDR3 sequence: CASSRGRAQYF. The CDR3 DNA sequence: TGTGCCAGCAGCCGGGGGCGGGCGCAGTATTTT.

In DNA form, the CDR3 reads TGTGCCAGCAGCTCGAGGGAGTACACTGAAGCTTTCTTT. This translates into CASSSREYTEAFF. This sequence joins TRBV7-9 and TRBJ1-1; D ambiguous. The germline CDR1 and CDR2 sequences are SEHNR and FQNEAQ (reference sequence). CDR3 length equals 13 residues. V was cut by 4 bases and J by 3 bases, with 9 bases left in between.

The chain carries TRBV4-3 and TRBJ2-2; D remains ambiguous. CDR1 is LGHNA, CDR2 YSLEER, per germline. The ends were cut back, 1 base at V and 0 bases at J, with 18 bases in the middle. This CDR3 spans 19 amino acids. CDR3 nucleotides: TGCGCCAGCAGCCAAGTTTTTGGCCGGCAAAACGCGAACACCGGGGAGCTGTTTTTT. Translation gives CASSQVFGRQNANTGELFF.

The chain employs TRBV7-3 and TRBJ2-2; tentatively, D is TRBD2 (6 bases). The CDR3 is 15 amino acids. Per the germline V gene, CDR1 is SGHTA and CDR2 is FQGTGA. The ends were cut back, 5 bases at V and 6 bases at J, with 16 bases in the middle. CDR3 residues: CASSVLSGGAGELFF. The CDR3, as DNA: TGTGCCAGCAGCGTATTATCCGGGGGAGCCGGGGAGCTGTTTTTT.

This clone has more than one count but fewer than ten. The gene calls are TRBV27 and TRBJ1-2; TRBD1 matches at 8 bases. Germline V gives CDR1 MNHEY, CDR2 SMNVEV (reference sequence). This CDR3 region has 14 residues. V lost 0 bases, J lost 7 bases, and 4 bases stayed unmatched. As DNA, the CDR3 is TGTGCCAGCAGTTTATCGGACAGGGCGGGTGGCTACACCTTC. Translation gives CASSLSDRAGGYTF.

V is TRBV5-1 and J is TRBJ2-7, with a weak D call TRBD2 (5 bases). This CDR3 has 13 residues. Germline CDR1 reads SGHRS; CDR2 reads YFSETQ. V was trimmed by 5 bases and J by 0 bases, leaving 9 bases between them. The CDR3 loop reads CASSWESSYEQYF. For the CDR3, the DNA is TGCGCCAGCAGTTGGGAGAGCTCCTACGAGCAGTACTTC.

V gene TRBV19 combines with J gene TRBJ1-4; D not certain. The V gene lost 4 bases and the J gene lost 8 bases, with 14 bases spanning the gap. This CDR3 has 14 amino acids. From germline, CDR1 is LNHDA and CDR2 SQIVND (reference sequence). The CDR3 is CASSTRGNSEKLFF. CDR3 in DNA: TGTGCCAGTAGTACCCGCGGGAACAGCGAAAAACTGTTTTTT.

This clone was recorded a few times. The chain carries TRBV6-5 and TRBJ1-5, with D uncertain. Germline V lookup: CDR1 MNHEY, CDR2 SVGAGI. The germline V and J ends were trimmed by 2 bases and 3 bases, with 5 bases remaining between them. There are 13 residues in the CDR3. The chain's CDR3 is CASSYRDNQPQHF. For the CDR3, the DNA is TGTGCCAGCAGTTACAGGGACAATCAGCCCCAGCATTTT.

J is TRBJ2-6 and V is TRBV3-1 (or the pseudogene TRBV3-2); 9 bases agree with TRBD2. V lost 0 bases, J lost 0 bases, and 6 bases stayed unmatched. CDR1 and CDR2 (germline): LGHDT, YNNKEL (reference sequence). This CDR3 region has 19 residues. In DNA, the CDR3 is TGTGCCAGCAGCCAAGACCTTAGCGGGAGCAGCTCTGGGGCCAACGTCCTGACTTTC. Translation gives CASSQDLSGSSSGANVLTF.

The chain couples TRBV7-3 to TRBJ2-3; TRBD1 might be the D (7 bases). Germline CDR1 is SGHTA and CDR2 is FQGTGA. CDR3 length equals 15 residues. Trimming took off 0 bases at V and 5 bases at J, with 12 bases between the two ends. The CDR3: CASSLTRQGGDTQYF. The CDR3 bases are TGTGCCAGCAGCTTAACTAGGCAGGGGGGAGATACGCAGTATTTT.

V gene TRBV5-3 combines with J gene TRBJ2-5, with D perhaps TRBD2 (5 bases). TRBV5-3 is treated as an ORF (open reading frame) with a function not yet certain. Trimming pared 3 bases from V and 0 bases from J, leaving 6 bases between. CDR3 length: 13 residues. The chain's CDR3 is CARSWEYQETQYF. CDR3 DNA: TGTGCCAGAAGCTGGGAGTACCAAGAGACCCAGTACTTC.

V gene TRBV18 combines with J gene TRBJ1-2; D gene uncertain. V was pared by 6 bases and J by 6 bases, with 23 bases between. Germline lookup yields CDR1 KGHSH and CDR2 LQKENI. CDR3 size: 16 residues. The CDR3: CASSEFPGRTEDGYTF. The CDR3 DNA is TGTGCCAGCTCGGAGTTCCCAGGTCGAACAGAGGATGGCTACACCTTC.

CDR3 in amino acids: CASSAGGDYGYTF. The CDR3 nucleotides read TGTGCCAGCAGTGCTGGGGGGGACTATGGCTACACCTTC. The genes are TRBV2 and TRBJ1-2, with a tentative D call TRBD1 (5 bases). V dropped 4 bases and J dropped 3 bases, with 9 bases sitting between them. Per germline, CDR1 SNHLY and CDR2 FYNNEI. This CDR3 is built from 13 residues.

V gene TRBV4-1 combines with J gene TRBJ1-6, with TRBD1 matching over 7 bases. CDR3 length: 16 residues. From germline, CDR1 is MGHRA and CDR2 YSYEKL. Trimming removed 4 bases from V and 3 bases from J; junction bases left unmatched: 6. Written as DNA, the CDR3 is TGCGCCAGCAGCCCCCTCCGACAGGGCTATAATTCACCCCTCCACTTT. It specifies CASSPLRQGYNSPLHF.

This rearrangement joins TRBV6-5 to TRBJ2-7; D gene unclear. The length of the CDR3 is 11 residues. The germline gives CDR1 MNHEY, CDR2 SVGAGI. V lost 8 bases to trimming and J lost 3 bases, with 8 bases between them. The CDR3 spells CASSNLYEQYF. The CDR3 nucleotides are TGTGCCAGCTCTAATCTCTACGAGCAGTACTTC.

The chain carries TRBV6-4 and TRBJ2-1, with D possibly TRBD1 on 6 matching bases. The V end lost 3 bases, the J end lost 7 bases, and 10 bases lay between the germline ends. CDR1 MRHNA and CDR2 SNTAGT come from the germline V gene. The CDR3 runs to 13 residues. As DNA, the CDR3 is TGTGCCAGCAGTGAGGGGGACACTAATGAGCAGTTCTTC. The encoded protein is CASSEGDTNEQFF.

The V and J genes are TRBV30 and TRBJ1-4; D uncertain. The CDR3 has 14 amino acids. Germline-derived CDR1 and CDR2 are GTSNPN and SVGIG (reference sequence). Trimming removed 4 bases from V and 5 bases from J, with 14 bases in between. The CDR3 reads CAWTGNSRNEKLFF. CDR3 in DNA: TGTGCCTGGACAGGAAACAGCCGCAATGAAAAACTGTTTTTT. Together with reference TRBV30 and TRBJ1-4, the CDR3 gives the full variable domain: SQTIHQWPATLVQPVGSPLSLECTVEGTSNPNLYWYRQAAGRGLQLLFYSVGIGQISSEVPQNLSASRPQDRQFILSSKKLLLSDSGFYLCAWTGNSRNEKLFFGSGTQLSVL.

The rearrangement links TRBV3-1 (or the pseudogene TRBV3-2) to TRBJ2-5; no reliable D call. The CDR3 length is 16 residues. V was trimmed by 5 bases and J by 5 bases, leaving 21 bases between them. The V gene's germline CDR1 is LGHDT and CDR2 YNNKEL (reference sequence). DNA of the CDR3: TGTGCCAGCAGCTCTAATTACCCTACCTATAAGGAGACCCAGTACTTC. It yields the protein CASSSNYPTYKETQYF.

The DNA for the CDR3 is TGTGCCACCAGCAGAGAAGGGGGAAGCTCCTACAATGAGCAGTTCTTC. It encodes CATSREGGSSYNEQFF. The genes are TRBV15 and TRBJ2-1; perhaps TRBD1 as D (6 bases). In germline, CDR1 is LNHNV, CDR2 YYDKDF (reference sequence). Between the trimmed V and J ends, which lost 0 bases and 0 bases, there was a span of 9 bases. The CDR3 has 16 amino acids. Filled out from reference TRBV15 and TRBJ2-1, the complete variable domain reads DAMVIQNPRYQVTQFGKPVTLSCSQTLNHNVMYWYQQKSSQAPKLLFHYYDKDFNNEADTPDNFQSRRPNTSFCFLDIRSPGLGDTAMYLCATSREGGSSYNEQFFGPGTRLTVL.

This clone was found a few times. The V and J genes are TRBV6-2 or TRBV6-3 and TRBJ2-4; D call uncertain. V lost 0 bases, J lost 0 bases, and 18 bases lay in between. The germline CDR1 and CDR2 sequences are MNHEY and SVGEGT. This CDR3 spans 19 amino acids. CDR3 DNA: TGTGCCAGCAGTTACTCGATTAGGGCCGGAGCACTAGCCAAAAACATTCAGTACTTC. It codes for CASSYSIRAGALAKNIQYF.